The 14 T cell receptor beta chains below were found in one sample sequenced in a study of blood T cell repertoires in COVID-19. Sequencing was performed with immunoSEQ multiplex PCR; in TCRdb, only in-frame clones are kept and a portion is missing. The sample carries around 65,000 clones, approximately 79% recorded once. Material: peripheral blood. All receptors derive from a woman aged 80 or over with active or convalescent COVID-19.

This chain connects TRBV30 to TRBJ2-3; TRBD2 matches at 11 bases. J lost 13 bases, V lost 3 bases, and 12 bases had no gene match. The CDR3 spans 14 residues. CDR1 GTSNPN and CDR2 SVGIG come from the germline V gene (reference sequence). As DNA, the CDR3 is TGTGCCTGGAGCCCCACTAGCGGGGGTACTAAAAAGTATTTT. It encodes CAWSPTSGGTKKYF.

The V call is TRBV11-2, the J call TRBJ2-1; D may be TRBD2 (7 bases). Looked up from germline, CDR1 is SGHAT and CDR2 is FQNNGV. CDR3 length equals 15 residues. V was clipped by 1 base and J by 2 bases, with 9 bases between them. The CDR3, as DNA: TGTGCCAGCAGCTTAGGGCGGGGGCCCTACAATGAGCAGTTCTTC. Residues: CASSLGRGPYNEQFF.

The chain is built from TRBV11-2 and TRBJ1-1; weak D call: TRBD1 (5 bases). Trimming shortened V by 4 bases and J by 6 bases, and 15 bases separated the two germline ends. This CDR3 region has 14 residues. Germline loops: CDR1 SGHAT, CDR2 FQNNGV. CDR3 nucleotides: TGTGCCAGCAGCTCAGGGCGACCGGGGGCTGAAGCTTTCTTT. Translating it yields CASSSGRPGAEAFF.

This clone has just a few counts. The chain is built from TRBV9 and TRBJ2-2; no clear D. The CDR3 loop spans 16 amino acids. Germline V CDR1 and CDR2: SGDLS, YYNGEE. Trimming removed 4 bases from V and 0 bases from J, with 13 bases in between. The CDR3 is CASSPRHQTNTGELFF. In nucleotides, the CDR3 is TGTGCCAGCAGCCCGCGACATCAGACGAACACCGGGGAGCTGTTTTTT.

The chain recombines TRBV20-1 with TRBJ1-1; TRBD1 agrees at 8 bases. The CDR3 is 11 residues long. Germline CDR1 and CDR2: DFQATT and SNEGSKA (reference sequence). J gave up 4 bases and V 7 bases, and 2 bases lay outside the gene matches. The CDR3 coding sequence is TGCAGTGGAACAGGGGGCACTGAAGCTTTCTTT. Protein product: CSGTGGTEAFF.

This clone was seen more than once but under ten times. The chain employs TRBV19 and TRBJ1-6; no reliable D call. The germline V gene has CDR1 LNHDA and CDR2 SQIVND (reference sequence). CDR3 length: 16 residues. The V end was cut by 0 bases, the J end by 6 bases, with 12 bases between. Here the CDR3 reads CASSIDSGLGNSPLHF. The CDR3 DNA follows: TGTGCCAGTAGTATAGATTCAGGCCTTGGTAATTCACCCCTCCACTTT.

The gene calls are TRBV10-2 and TRBJ1-4, with 10 bases fitting TRBD1. Per the germline V gene, CDR1 is WSHSY and CDR2 is SAAADI. The CDR3 has 15 amino acids. V lost 11 bases to trimming and J lost 6 bases; unmatched junction nucleotides: 12. CDR3 region: CASAPTGTGDEKLFF. For the CDR3, the DNA is TGCGCCTCAGCACCTACCGGGACAGGGGATGAAAAACTGTTTTTT.

The V gene is TRBV10-2, the J gene TRBJ2-5; D might be TRBD1 (5 bases). The CDR3 totals 14 residues. Per germline, CDR1 WSHSY and CDR2 SAAADI. With 4 bases removed from V and 4 bases from J, the gap between germline ends came to 13 bases. The CDR3 DNA reads TGCGCCAGCAGTGCCTCGACAGTGGGAGAGACCCAGTACTTC. Amino acids: CASSASTVGETQYF.

The rearrangement links TRBV4-1 to TRBJ1-1; D perhaps matches TRBD1 (5 bases). Germline V gene lookup returns CDR1 MGHRA and CDR2 YSYEKL. V was pared by 3 bases and J by 4 bases, with 18 bases between. This CDR3 has 16 residues. CDR3 nucleotide sequence: TGCGCCAGCAGCCACGCAAAGTGGGAGGGGAGCACTGAAGCTTTCTTT. Translation gives CASSHAKWEGSTEAFF.

This clone appeared a single time. The chain is built from TRBV20-1 and TRBJ1-1; 9 bases agree with TRBD1. Germline V lookup: CDR1 DFQATT, CDR2 SNEGSKA (reference sequence). Unmatched junction bases numbered 10, after V lost 3 bases and J lost 5 bases. The CDR3 loop spans 15 amino acids. CDR3 nucleotide sequence: TGCAGTGCTAGTTTCACCGGGACAGGGTATACTGAAGCTTTCTTT. Amino acid sequence: CSASFTGTGYTEAFF.

This chain uses TRBV19 with TRBJ1-1, with D perhaps matching TRBD1 (6 bases). Trimming took 5 bases from V and 3 from J, leaving 19 bases between them. The CDR3 length is 16 residues. The V gene's germline CDR1 is LNHDA and CDR2 SQIVND (reference sequence). This CDR3 is CASSARHGGADTEAFF. CDR3 DNA sequence: TGTGCCAGTAGTGCCCGCCATGGGGGGGCGGACACTGAAGCTTTCTTT.

The rearrangement uses TRBV18 and TRBJ1-1; TRBD1 matches 8 bases. CDR3 length: 14 amino acids. From germline, CDR1 is KGHSH and CDR2 LQKENI. Trimming at V came to 3 bases and at J to 4 bases, leaving 4 bases not matched to a gene. The CDR3: CASSPGQGPTEAFF. The CDR3 DNA follows: TGTGCCAGCTCACCCGGACAGGGCCCCACTGAAGCTTTCTTT.

J is TRBJ2-5 and V is TRBV29-1; 8 bases map to TRBD1. J lost 6 bases, V lost 0 bases, and 6 bases had no gene match. This CDR3 spans 14 amino acids. Germline lookup yields CDR1 SQVTM and CDR2 ANQGSEA. This CDR3 reads CSVEEHRGLKTQYF. The CDR3 bases are TGCAGCGTTGAAGAACACAGGGGGTTAAAGACCCAGTACTTC.

V usage is TRBV7-9 and J usage is TRBJ1-2; D gene unclear. V was shortened by 1 base and J by 1 base, with 7 bases between the two germline ends. Germline V lookup: CDR1 SEHNR, CDR2 FQNEAQ (reference sequence). The CDR3 contains 14 residues. DNA of the CDR3: TGTGCCAGCAGCTTAGTGGCAAATAACTATGGCTACACCTTC. Amino acids: CASSLVANNYGYTF.